This TCR beta chain was profiled in a study of shared clonotypes between healthy human individuals. Findings of the study overall: Non-shared clonotypes had lower generation probabilities than those shared by all four donors.

Comment on this clone: Its cognate antigen is unknown. At one end the junction does not follow the germline gene, possibly because of a read error.

Method: immunoSEQ multiplex PCR; TCRdb's copy keeps in-frame clones and lacks some. This table holds some 1,100,000 clones, 78% found once. The sequencing sample was made of memory CD4+ T cells from PBMCs. The subset here: CD45RA-negative fraction. This clonotype was sampled from a man aged 18 to 35 in good health. Some clones in this sample may be carry-over from other donors' samples.

The CDR3 DNA is TGTGCCAGCAGGGGCTTCCGTTTT. Its translation: CASRGFRF. The chain employs TRBV6-1 and TRBJ1-1; D remains unclear. There are 8 residues in the CDR3. The V gene's germline CDR1 is MNHNS and CDR2 SASEGT.